The rows below give T cell receptor beta chains drawn from one sample of a study of T cell repertoires in cytomegalovirus infection. TCRdb analysed the reads with MiXCR anew, one entry per CDR3 protein. The table lists about 830,000 distinct CDR3 sequences, about 30% of them singletons. No antigen has been assigned to these receptors. The sample in question was cultured CD8+ T cells from PBMCs, obtained from culture after CMV antigen stimulation. Receptors originate from a human donor in good health (CMV status not recorded). Some clones in this sample may be carry-over from other donors' samples. Both conserved end residues are part of each CDR3. The D gene is left open where the match is weak. Some rows have no size entry. The others give once, few or many, or a class for an expanded clone.

J gene: TRBJ1-1
V gene: TRBV9
clone size: -
D gene: -
CDR3 DNA: TGTGCCAGCACCCTGGCCCTAAACACTGAAGCTTTCTTT
CDR3 protein: CASTLALNTEAFF

J gene: TRBJ1-6
V gene: TRBV5-5
clone size: few
D gene: -
CDR3 DNA: TGTGCCAGCAGCTTGAACTCAGTGGGGTCACCCCTCCACTTT
CDR3 protein: CASSLNSVGSPLHF

J gene: TRBJ2-3
V gene: TRBV13
clone size: -
D gene: -
CDR3 DNA: TGTGCCAGCAGTCGTACGGGACAAAACACAGATACGCAGTATTTT
CDR3 protein: CASSRTGQNTDTQYF

J gene: TRBJ1-2
V gene: TRBV4-3
clone size: -
D gene: -
CDR3 DNA: TGCGCCAGCAGCCCCCTGGGAAGTGACTATGGCTACACCTTC
CDR3 protein: CASSPLGSDYGYTF

J gene: TRBJ1-5
V gene: TRBV7-8
clone size: many
D gene: -
CDR3 DNA: TGTGCCAGCAGCTTAGGGCATAGTTTTAATCAGCCCCAGCATTTT
CDR3 protein: CASSLGHSFNQPQHF

J gene: TRBJ1-5
V gene: TRBV12-3/TRBV12-4
clone size: -
D gene: -
CDR3 DNA: TGTGCCAGCTCCGCCGAGACAATCTTCGGGCAGCCCCAGCATTTT
CDR3 protein: CASSAETIFGQPQHF

J gene: TRBJ2-3
V gene: TRBV7-8
clone size: few
D gene: -
CDR3 DNA: TGTGCCAGCAGCTTAGAAGGCCTCTCGCGGACGGAAGATACGCAGTATTTT
CDR3 protein: CASSLEGLSRTEDTQYF

J gene: TRBJ1-5
V gene: TRBV19
clone size: few
D gene: TRBD1
CDR3 DNA: TGTGCCAGTAATACAGGGGTTCAGCCCCAGCATTTT
CDR3 protein: CASNTGVQPQHF

J gene: TRBJ2-7
V gene: TRBV27
clone size: -
D gene: TRBD2
CDR3 DNA: TGTGCCAGCAGTTCTAGCGGGGACTACGAGCAGTACTTC
CDR3 protein: CASSSSGDYEQYF

J gene: TRBJ2-2
V gene: TRBV29-1
clone size: once
D gene: -
CDR3 DNA: TGCAGCGTTGAGAGGGCGGCGGCGAACACCGGGGAGCTGTTTTTT
CDR3 protein: CSVERAAANTGELFF

J gene: TRBJ1-4
V gene: TRBV7-9
clone size: few
D gene: -
CDR3 DNA: TGTGCCAGCAGACAGCAGCCTGCACCTAATGAAAAACTGTTTTTT
CDR3 protein: CASRQQPAPNEKLFF

J gene: TRBJ1-4
V gene: TRBV6-5
clone size: -
D gene: -
CDR3 DNA: TGTGCCAGCAACTCCGGGCGCCGGCGGGGGCCAGTCAAGGATGAAAAACTGTTTTTT
CDR3 protein: CASNSGRRRGPVKDEKLFF

J gene: TRBJ1-1
V gene: TRBV6-4
clone size: -
D gene: -
CDR3 DNA: TGTGCCAGCAGTGACTCTTGGGAGAACACTGAAGCTTTCTTT
CDR3 protein: CASSDSWENTEAFF

J gene: TRBJ2-1
V gene: TRBV28
clone size: -
D gene: TRBD2
CDR3 DNA: TGTGCCAGCTCTCAGCGGGGGCGCGATGAGCAGTTCTTC
CDR3 protein: CASSQRGRDEQFF

J gene: TRBJ2-3
V gene: TRBV27
clone size: -
D gene: -
CDR3 DNA: TGTGCCAGCAGTTTATTAGTGGGCACAGATACGCAGTATTTT
CDR3 protein: CASSLLVGTDTQYF

J gene: TRBJ2-1
V gene: TRBV27
clone size: few
D gene: TRBD1
CDR3 DNA: TGTGCCAGCAGTTTAATGCAGGGGGCCTATGAGCAGTTCTTC
CDR3 protein: CASSLMQGAYEQFF

J gene: TRBJ2-7
V gene: TRBV20-1
clone size: -
D gene: TRBD1
CDR3 DNA: TGCAGTGCCAACGGGGACAGGCGCTACGAGCAGTACTTC
CDR3 protein: CSANGDRRYEQYF

J gene: TRBJ1-4
V gene: TRBV7-9
clone size: -
D gene: -
CDR3 DNA: TGTGCCAGCAGCTTGGTTGGAGCGGGGGAAAAACTGTTTTTT
CDR3 protein: CASSLVGAGEKLFF

J gene: TRBJ2-1
V gene: TRBV4-3
clone size: -
D gene: TRBD2
CDR3 DNA: TGCGCCAGCAGCCAAGATGGGCTAGCGGGGACCTACAATGAGCAGTTCTTC
CDR3 protein: CASSQDGLAGTYNEQFF

J gene: TRBJ2-1
V gene: TRBV27
clone size: -
D gene: -
CDR3 DNA: TGTGCCAGCTCAATGATAACTAGCGAGCAGTTCTTC
CDR3 protein: CASSMITSEQFF

J gene: TRBJ1-6
V gene: TRBV11-2
clone size: many
D gene: -
CDR3 DNA: TGTGCCAGCAGCTTAGTACCGCCTCTTGTCCGGGGGGCCGAGAATTCACCCCTCCACTTT
CDR3 protein: CASSLVPPLVRGAENSPLHF

J gene: TRBJ1-2
V gene: TRBV12-3/TRBV12-4
clone size: few
D gene: -
CDR3 DNA: TGTGCCAGCACCCAGGGGCCGCTTACCAACTATGGCTACACCTTC
CDR3 protein: CASTQGPLTNYGYTF

J gene: TRBJ1-6
V gene: TRBV6-5
clone size: few
D gene: -
CDR3 DNA: TGTGCCAGCAGTTACTTGGACGGGGGGAATTCACCCCTCCACTTT
CDR3 protein: CASSYLDGGNSPLHF

J gene: TRBJ1-6
V gene: TRBV25-1
clone size: -
D gene: -
CDR3 DNA: TGTGCCAGCAGTGAACCCCTCGACTTGAATTCACCCCTCCACTTT
CDR3 protein: CASSEPLDLNSPLHF

J gene: TRBJ1-1
V gene: TRBV7-2
clone size: few
D gene: -
CDR3 DNA: TGTGCCAGCAGCCCCCTGGACGGTGCGGAAGCTTTCTTT
CDR3 protein: CASSPLDGAEAFF

J gene: TRBJ2-3
V gene: TRBV24-1
clone size: -
D gene: TRBD1
CDR3 DNA: TGTGCCACCAGTGGGAAGGGACAGATCACAGATACGCAGTATTTT
CDR3 protein: CATSGKGQITDTQYF

J gene: TRBJ1-4
V gene: TRBV7-3
clone size: -
D gene: -
CDR3 DNA: TGTGCCAGCAGCCTACGGGGACCCGGGGCAACTATTGAAAAACTGTTTTTT
CDR3 protein: CASSLRGPGATIEKLFF

J gene: TRBJ2-7
V gene: TRBV2
clone size: -
D gene: TRBD1
CDR3 DNA: TGTGCCAGCAGTGAGGGACAGGGAGGATCCCCCTATTGGGAGCAGTACTTC
CDR3 protein: CASSEGQGGSPYWEQYF

J gene: TRBJ2-3
V gene: TRBV7-3
clone size: many
D gene: TRBD2
CDR3 DNA: TGTGCCAGCAGCTTATATAGCGGGGACCATACGCAGTATTTT
CDR3 protein: CASSLYSGDHTQYF

J gene: TRBJ2-5
V gene: TRBV11-1
clone size: -
D gene: -
CDR3 DNA: TGTGCCAGCAGCTCTACAAATCCTAGCGAGCAAGAGACCCAGTACTTC
CDR3 protein: CASSSTNPSEQETQYF

J gene: TRBJ2-2
V gene: TRBV6-1
clone size: -
D gene: -
CDR3 DNA: TGTGCCAGCAGTGTTAAAGGTGTCGGGGAGCTGTTTTTT
CDR3 protein: CASSVKGVGELFF